This T cell receptor (beta chain) was obtained from a study of shared clonotypes between healthy human individuals. The table came from immunoSEQ multiplex PCR; TCRdb's copy has only in-frame clones and leaves some out. The sample has a few million clones; more than 80% are singletons. As concerns this clone: This CDR3 is also generated by other DNA sequences in the sample.

Deletions cut 4 bases from V and 3 bases from J, with 17 bases between. Germline CDR1 reads SGHRS; CDR2 reads YFSETQ. The CDR3 spans 15 residues. The TCR comes from a man between 18 and 35 years old in good health. Sample: naive CD4+ T cells sorted from blood. Subset meaning: CD45RA+ positively selected. V is TRBV5-1 and J is TRBJ2-7; D might be TRBD1 (10 bases). CDR3 protein: CASSLAGQGFYEQYF. The DNA for the CDR3 is TGCGCCAGCAGCCTAGCGGGACAGGGGTTCTACGAGCAGTACTTC. The complete variable domain, with remaining parts taken from reference TRBV5-1 and TRBJ2-7, reads KAGVTQTPRYLIKTRGQQVTLSCSPISGHRSVSWYQQTPGQGLQFLFEYFSETQRNKGNFPGRFSGRQFSNSRSEMNVSTLELGDSALYLCASSLAGQGFYEQYFGPGTRLTVT.